This TCR beta chain comes out of a study of early T cells in non-severe SARS-CoV-2 infection. Regarding the study as a whole: Sequences matched to VDJdb favored anti-spike CD8 responses, while private and CD4 specificities were missed.

Each CDR3 protein is one row after TCRdb ran MiXCR on the 5' RACE reads. The sample contains more than 50,000 distinct CDR3 sequences, roughly 13% of which appear only once. On this clonotype itself: What it recognizes is unknown.

The origin of this receptor is an adult who was a healthcare worker with PCR-confirmed SARS-CoV-2 infection or an uninfected control (not recorded which). Source material: whole blood.

The chain's CDR3 is CASSLSPSVGGTGELFF. The CDR3 DNA follows: TGTGCCAGCAGTTTATCCCCTAGCGTGGGGGGGACCGGGGAGCTGTTTTTT. V and J are TRBV28 and TRBJ2-2; 7 positions match TRBD2. The CDR3 length is 17 residues. V shed 1 base and J 5 bases; nucleotides not matched to a gene: 10. Germline CDR1 MDHEN, CDR2 SYDVKM. Filled out from reference TRBV28 and TRBJ2-2, the complete variable domain reads DVKVTQSSRYLVKRTGEKVFLECVQDMDHENMFWYRQDPGLGLRLIYFSYDVKMKEKGDIPEGYSVSREKKERFSLILESASTNQTSMYLCASSLSPSVGGTGELFFGEGSRLTVL.